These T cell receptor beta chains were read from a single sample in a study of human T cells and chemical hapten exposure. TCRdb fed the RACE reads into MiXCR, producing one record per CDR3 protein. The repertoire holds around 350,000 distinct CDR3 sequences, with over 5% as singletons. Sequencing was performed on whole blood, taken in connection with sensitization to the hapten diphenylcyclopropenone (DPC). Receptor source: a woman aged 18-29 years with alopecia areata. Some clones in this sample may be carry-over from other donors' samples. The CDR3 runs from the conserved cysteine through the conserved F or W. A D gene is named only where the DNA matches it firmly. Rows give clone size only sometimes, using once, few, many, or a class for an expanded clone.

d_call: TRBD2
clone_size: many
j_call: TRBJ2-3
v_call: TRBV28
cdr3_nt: TGTGCCAGCAGTACTAGCGGGGGTGGAGATACGCAGTATTTT
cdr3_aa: CASSTSGGGDTQYF

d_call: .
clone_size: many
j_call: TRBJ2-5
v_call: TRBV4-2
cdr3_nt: TGTGCCAGCAGCCAAGAGGGCGCCCGCCAAGAGACCCAGTACTTC
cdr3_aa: CASSQEGARQETQYF

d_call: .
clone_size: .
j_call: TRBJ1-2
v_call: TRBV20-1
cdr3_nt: TGCAGTGGTCTGGGGAGCTCTTTTGGCTACACCTTC
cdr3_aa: CSGLGSSFGYTF

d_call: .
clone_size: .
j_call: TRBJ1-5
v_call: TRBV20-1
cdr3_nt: TGCAGTGCTAGTAAAGGGGAGGCGGTAAATCAGCCCCAGCATTTT
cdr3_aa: CSASKGEAVNQPQHF

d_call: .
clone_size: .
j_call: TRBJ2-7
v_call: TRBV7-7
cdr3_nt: TGTGCTAGCAGCTTAGCTCTCGACCGCGAGCAGTACTTC
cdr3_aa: CASSLALDREQYF

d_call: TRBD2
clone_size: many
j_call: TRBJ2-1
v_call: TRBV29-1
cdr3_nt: TGCAGCGTCGCCGGGACTAGCGGGGCCCCCTACAATGAGCAGTTCTTC
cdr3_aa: CSVAGTSGAPYNEQFF

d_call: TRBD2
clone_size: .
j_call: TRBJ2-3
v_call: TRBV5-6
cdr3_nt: TGTGCCAGCAGCTTGGACAGCGGGGGAAGCACAGATACGCAGTATTTT
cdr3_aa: CASSLDSGGSTDTQYF

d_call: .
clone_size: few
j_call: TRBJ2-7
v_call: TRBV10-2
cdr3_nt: TGCGCCAGCAGTGGCCAGAACTCCTACGAGCAGTACTTC
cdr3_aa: CASSGQNSYEQYF

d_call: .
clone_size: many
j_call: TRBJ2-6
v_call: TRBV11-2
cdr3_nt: TGTGCCAGCAGCTTAGATCGGAAAGGGGCCGGGGCCAACGTCCTGACTTTC
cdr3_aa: CASSLDRKGAGANVLTF

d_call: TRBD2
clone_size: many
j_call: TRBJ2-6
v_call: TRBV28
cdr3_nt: TGTGCCAGCGGGGAGGGGAACTCTGGGGCCAACGTCCTGACTTTC
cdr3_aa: CASGEGNSGANVLTF

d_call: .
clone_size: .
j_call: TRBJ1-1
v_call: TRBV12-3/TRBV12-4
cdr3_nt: TGTGCCAGCAGTTTGTCCGGGTTGAACACTGAAGCTTTCTTT
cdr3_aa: CASSLSGLNTEAFF

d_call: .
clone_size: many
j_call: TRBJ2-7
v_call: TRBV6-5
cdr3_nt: TGTGCCAGCAGTTCCCCCATAAGGGGCTACGAGCAGTACTTC
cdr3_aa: CASSSPIRGYEQYF

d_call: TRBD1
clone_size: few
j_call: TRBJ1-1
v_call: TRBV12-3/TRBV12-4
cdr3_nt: TGTGCCAGCAGCTCCCAACAGGGGGCTGGCACTGAAGCTTTCTTT
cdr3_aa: CASSSQQGAGTEAFF

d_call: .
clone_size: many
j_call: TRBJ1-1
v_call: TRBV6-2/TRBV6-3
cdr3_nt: TGTGCCAGCACCCGAACCGGAAGATTGGAAGCTTTCTTT
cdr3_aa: CASTRTGRLEAFF

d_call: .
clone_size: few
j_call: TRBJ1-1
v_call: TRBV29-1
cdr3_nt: TGCAGCGTTGAACGTGCGTCAGGGTTCACTGAAGCTTTCTTT
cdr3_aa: CSVERASGFTEAFF

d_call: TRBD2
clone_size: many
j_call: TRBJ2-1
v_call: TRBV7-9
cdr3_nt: TGTGCCACCGTAGCAGCGGGGGCCTACAATGAGCAGTTCTTC
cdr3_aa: CATVAAGAYNEQFF

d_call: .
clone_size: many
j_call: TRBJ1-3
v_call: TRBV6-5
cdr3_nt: TGTGCCAGCAGTTACTCGGTCGGCTCTGGAAACACCATATATTTT
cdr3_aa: CASSYSVGSGNTIYF

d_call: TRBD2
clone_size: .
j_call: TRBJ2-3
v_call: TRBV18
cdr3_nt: TGTGCCAGCTCACCAAGGCGGGGGGCGGGCACAGATACGCAGTATTTT
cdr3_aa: CASSPRRGAGTDTQYF

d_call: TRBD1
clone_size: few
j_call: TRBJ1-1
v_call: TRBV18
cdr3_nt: TGTGCCAGCTCACCCATTGGAAGACAGGGAGGCGCTGAAGCTTTCTTT
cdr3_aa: CASSPIGRQGGAEAFF

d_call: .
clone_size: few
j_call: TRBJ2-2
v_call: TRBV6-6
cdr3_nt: TGTGCCAGCAGACCCGGACACTCCGGGGAGCTGTTTTTT
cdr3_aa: CASRPGHSGELFF

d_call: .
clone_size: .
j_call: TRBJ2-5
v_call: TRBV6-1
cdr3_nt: TGTGCCAGCAGTGAAGTAGTTGGAGAGACCCAGTACTTC
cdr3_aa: CASSEVVGETQYF

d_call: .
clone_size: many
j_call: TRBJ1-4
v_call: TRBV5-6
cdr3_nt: TGTGCCAGCAGCTTGGGGGGCTCCAGCGAAAAACTGTTTTTT
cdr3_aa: CASSLGGSSEKLFF

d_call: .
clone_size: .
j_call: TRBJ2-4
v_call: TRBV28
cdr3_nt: TGTGCCATCGGCTATGGAGCCAAAAACATTCAGTACTTC
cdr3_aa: CAIGYGAKNIQYF

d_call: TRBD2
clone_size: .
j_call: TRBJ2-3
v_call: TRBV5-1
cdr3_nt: TGCGCCAGCAGCTTAAGTGTGGATAGCGGGCAAAGCACAGATACGCAGTATTTT
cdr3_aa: CASSLSVDSGQSTDTQYF

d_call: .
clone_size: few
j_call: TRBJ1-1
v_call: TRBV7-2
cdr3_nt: TGTGCCAGCAGCTTCAGGGGCAGGGACACTGAAGCTTTCTTT
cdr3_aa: CASSFRGRDTEAFF